The present TCR beta chain was sequenced within a study of graft-versus-host responses after intestinal transplantation (dated by TCRdb to the early 2020s). Broadly, across the study: Recipients received multivisceral, liver-intestinal, or isolated intestinal transplants. Every recipient was given anti-thymocyte globulin induction, followed by around three years of maintenance tacrolimus and steroids. Samples from a few later patients were sequenced in-house on an Illumina MiSeq with MiXCR processing rather than by the commercial service. The cohort enrolled 24 intestinal transplant recipients, one of whom was a retransplant, and a few patients without pretransplant specimens were excluded. Bulk TCR-beta CDR3 sequencing was used to track graft-versus-host and host-versus-graft alloreactive T cell clones in the graft, circulation and bone marrow after intestinal transplantation. A peak of at least 4% donor T cells among recipient peripheral blood mononuclear cells was the definition used for donor T cell macrochimerism. Alloreactive clones were identified by sequencing pre-transplant mixed lymphocyte reaction products and comparing them with unstimulated pre-transplant donor and recipient T cells. General findings and caveats noted by the study authors: Early after transplant, declines in HvG clones were associated with peak levels of circulating GvH clones. In the allografts of patients with donor T cell macrochimerism, GvH to HvG T cell clonal ratios were high. The conclusions were limited by the relatively low number and heterogeneity of the intestinal transplant patients. GvH clones were detected in recipient bone marrow, and some of these GvH clones were observed earlier in ileal mucosa or blood, consistent with an intestinal mucosal origin.

The library was generated by the immunoSEQ multiplex PCR assay. For most patients, genomic DNA was isolated using the Qiagen DNeasy Blood and Tissue Kit and was shipped frozen to Adaptive Biotechnologies for TCR sequencing. High-throughput TCR-beta CDR3 sequencing of genomic DNA from most patients was performed by Adaptive Biotechnologies. In the paper's pipeline: TCR sequencing data were retrieved from Adaptive's ImmunoSEQ software for more than 15 patients, whereas a few other patients were processed with MiXCR and VDJtools. To correct CD4 versus CD8 sorting errors, any sequence found in both subsets at a frequency ratio below 5:1 was removed. CDR3 nucleotide sequences shared between donor and recipient were removed because the origin of such sequences could not be assigned. To be classed as alloreactive, a clone needed at least 2-fold expansion over unstimulated cells and a minimum CFSE-low frequency of 0.002% (template counts) or 0.001% (read counts). A clone was considered mappable if detected in the sequenced pre-transplant spleen, lymph node, or MLR CFSE-low populations of the donor or recipient. Cumulative frequency of alloreactive clones was calculated as a percentage of all sequences weighted by copy number. TCRdb provides this immuneACCESS table in a form limited to in-frame rearrangements. Some clones are lacking; in checked studies, under half of them reflect an unresolved V gene, and why the rest are absent is not known. V and J calls and clone size are copied from that table; D and trimming were computed from the DNA. The sample includes 62,000 or so clones, with approximately 91% observed a single time. Clones ranked in the top ten supply 1.7% of the sample.

This clone was seen only once. No antigen is known for it. Per-base quality was not reported, and no clone a single base away is much larger than it. The time point label, as the study defines it: cells obtained before transplantation from donor or recipient. CD3+CD4+ and CD3+CD8+ populations were FACS-sorted from unstimulated pre-transplant donor and recipient cells taken from spleen or lymph nodes. The material was unstimulated CD8+ T cells sorted from spleen or lymph node cells, obtained before transplant. This TCR was recovered from a human donor who was the organ donor for an intestinal transplant.

The nucleotides are TGCGCCAGCAGCTTGGAAGGGAGGAGCACAGATACGCAGTATTTT. The encoded protein is CASSLEGRSTDTQYF. The sequence joins TRBV5-1 to TRBJ2-3, with a tentative D gene TRBD2 over 6 matching bases. A distance of 8 bases separates the germline ends of V and J, which lose 0 bases and 0 bases respectively. The germline V gene specifies SGHRS as CDR1 and YFSETQ as CDR2. The CDR3 has 15 amino acids, counting the end cysteine and phenylalanine. The retained sequence is limited to the CDR3, 45 bases, with the frame set at the first base.